Below, 23 T cell receptor beta chains from the same sample are listed, as sequenced in a study of T cell changes during pregnancy in multiple sclerosis (dated by TCRdb to the late 2010s). The library relied on the immunoSEQ multiplex PCR assay. Held by TCRdb, this immuneACCESS table contains in-frame sequences only and omits some clones. Under half of the omission traces to an unresolved V gene where checked; the cause of the rest is unknown. This sample lists approximately 70,000 clones; just over 90% were detected once. Around 1.6% of the sample is held by the ten biggest clonotypes. This specimen was peripheral blood, taken after pregnancy. These receptors were collected from a female donor with multiple sclerosis, enrolled in a pregnancy study.

V gene TRBV5-6 combines with J gene TRBJ1-1; D remains unclear. CDR3 size: 13 residues. V lost 2 bases to trimming and J lost 0 bases, with 5 bases between them. Looked up from germline, CDR1 is SGHDT and CDR2 is YYEEEE. CDR3 bases: TGTGCCAGCAGCTTCTCGTTGAACACTGAAGCTTTCTTT. Translated, it gives CASSFSLNTEAFF.

As DNA, the CDR3 is TGTGCCAGCAGCGAGGGGACAGGGCGCACAGATACGCAGTATTTT. Translating gives CASSEGTGRTDTQYF. This chain joins TRBV7-2 and TRBJ2-3; 9 nucleotides agree with TRBD1. The V gene end was trimmed by 5 bases and the J gene end by 1 base; junction bases not matched to a gene: 4. The CDR3 runs to 15 residues. Germline-derived CDR1 and CDR2 are SGHTA and FQGNSA.

The chain links TRBV5-1 to TRBJ2-5; TRBD1 matches at 7 bases. The trim removed 3 bases at V and 2 bases at J, leaving 1 base unmatched. Germline V gives CDR1 SGHRS, CDR2 YFSETQ. The CDR3 extends over 13 amino acids. The CDR3 DNA sequence: TGCGCCAGCAGCTGGGACAGACAAGAGACCCAGTACTTC. This gives the protein CASSWDRQETQYF.

The genes are TRBV11-3 and TRBJ2-2; 8 bases fit TRBD2. V dropped 3 bases and J dropped 4; count of bases not matched to a gene: 1. Germline CDR1 is SGHNT and CDR2 is YENEEA. The CDR3 covers 14 residues. CDR3 loop: CASSFGRGTGELFF. The CDR3 nucleotides are TGTGCCAGCAGCTTCGGGAGGGGCACCGGGGAGCTGTTTTTT.

V usage is TRBV6-1 and J usage is TRBJ2-7; 10 bases line up with TRBD2. The CDR3 sequence is 13 residues long. Germline V CDR1 and CDR2: MNHNS, SASEGT. J gave up 3 bases and V 8 bases, and 4 bases lay outside the gene matches. DNA for the CDR3: TGTGCCAGCCTAACTAGCGGGATCTACGAGCAGTACTTC. It is translated as CASLTSGIYEQYF.

The table lists this clone with a count of one. V is TRBV5-1 and J is TRBJ2-3; 12 bases agree with TRBD2. Germline CDR1 reads SGHRS; CDR2 reads YFSETQ. This CDR3 spans 16 amino acids. With 4 bases clipped from V and 6 bases from J, the junction kept 9 bases outside the gene matches. The CDR3 region has the DNA TGCGCCAGCAGCCCCCTAGCGGGAGGGCTCCCCGATACGCAGTATTTT. Its protein is CASSPLAGGLPDTQYF. The full variable domain, rest sourced from reference TRBV5-1 and TRBJ2-3, is KAGVTQTPRYLIKTRGQQVTLSCSPISGHRSVSWYQQTPGQGLQFLFEYFSETQRNKGNFPGRFSGRQFSNSRSEMNVSTLELGDSALYLCASSPLAGGLPDTQYFGPGTRLTVL.

The chain recombines TRBV5-4 with TRBJ2-3; D is unresolved. V was clipped by 4 bases and J by 4 bases, with 7 bases between them. CDR3 size: 12 residues. Germline values: CDR1 SGHNT, CDR2 YYREEE (reference sequence). The CDR3 DNA is TGTGCCAGCAGCCGCGATGCAGATACGCAGTATTTT. Its protein product is CASSRDADTQYF. The complete variable domain, with remaining parts taken from reference TRBV5-4 and TRBJ2-3, reads ETGVTQSPTHLIKTRGQQVTLRCSSQSGHNTVSWYQQALGQGPQFIFQYYREEENGRGNFPPRFSGLQFPNYSSELNVNALELDDSALYLCASSRDADTQYFGPGTRLTVL.

The chain is built from TRBV19 and TRBJ2-2; D ambiguous. V lost 8 bases and J lost 3, with 13 bases in between. CDR1 and CDR2 from the germline V gene are LNHDA and SQIVND (reference sequence). The CDR3 loop spans 14 amino acids. The CDR3 nucleotides read TGTGCCAGTTTGGGCCGAAACGACACCGGGGAGCTGTTTTTT. It codes for CASLGRNDTGELFF. The complete variable domain, with remaining parts taken from reference TRBV19 and TRBJ2-2, reads DGGITQSPKYLFRKEGQNVTLSCEQNLNHDAMYWYRQDPGQGLRLIYYSQIVNDFQKGDIAEGYSVSREKKESFPLTVTSAQKNPTAFYLCASLGRNDTGELFFGEGSRLTVL.

The DNA for the CDR3 is TGTGCCAGCAGCCAGGGGGCGCGGATAACTAATGAAAAACTGTTTTTT. Residues: CASSQGARITNEKLFF. The V and J genes are TRBV11-2 and TRBJ1-4, with 8 nucleotides matching TRBD1. Germline lookup yields CDR1 SGHAT and CDR2 FQNNGV. The CDR3 is 16 residues long. V was pared by 5 bases and J by 1 base, with 6 bases of the junction left unmatched.

The chain links TRBV5-4 to TRBJ1-1; TRBD1 agrees at 7 bases. This CDR3 spans 15 amino acids. Unmatched junction bases numbered 6, after V lost 4 bases and J lost 0 bases. In germline, CDR1 is SGHNT, CDR2 YYREEE (reference sequence). CDR3 DNA: TGTGCCAGCAGCGTGAGGGACAGACTGAACACTGAAGCTTTCTTT. Its translation is CASSVRDRLNTEAFF.

CDR3 loop: CASHRDSNQPQHF. The CDR3 DNA reads as TGTGCCAGCCACCGGGATAGCAATCAGCCCCAGCATTTT. The chain combines TRBV2 with TRBJ1-5; D is uncertain. The germline V gene encodes CDR1 SNHLY and CDR2 FYNNEI. CDR3 length: 13 residues. Trimming took off 8 bases at V and 0 bases at J, with 8 bases between the two ends. The full variable domain, its missing parts supplied by reference TRBV2 and TRBJ1-5, is EPEVTQTPSHQVTQMGQEVILRCVPISNHLYFYWYRQILGQKVEFLVSFYNNEISEKSEIFDDQFSVERPDGSNFTLKIRSTKLEDSAMYFCASHRDSNQPQHFGDGTRLSIL.

The chain joins TRBV5-4 to TRBJ2-5; D remains ambiguous. Looked up from germline, CDR1 is SGHNT and CDR2 is YYREEE (reference sequence). The CDR3 loop spans 13 amino acids. The V gene lost 3 bases and the J gene lost 5 bases, with 11 bases spanning the gap. The CDR3, as DNA: TGTGCCAGCAGCTCCCTCCAGATCGAGACCCAGTACTTC. Its translation: CASSSLQIETQYF.

This rearrangement joins TRBV30 to TRBJ2-5; TRBD2 matches at 7 bases. Germline V CDR1 and CDR2: GTSNPN, SVGIG (reference sequence). V shed 0 bases, J shed 7 bases, and the junction held 8 bases outside the gene matches. The CDR3 has 14 residues. CDR3 DNA: TGTGCCTGGAGTGTACCGGGCGGGAGATCGACCCAGTACTTC. Translated, it gives CAWSVPGGRSTQYF.

A remark on this clone: The junction departs from the called germline gene at one end, perhaps through a read error. The chain's CDR3 is CASSYAGTGTSAF. The DNA for the CDR3 is TGTGCCAGCAGTTACGCAGGTACCGGGACTAGCGCCTTC. V and J are TRBV6-5 and TRBJ2-7, with 10 bases matching TRBD2. The CDR3 length is 13 residues. The germline gives CDR1 MNHEY, CDR2 SVGAGI.

The chain employs TRBV29-1 and TRBJ2-1; 10 bases align to TRBD2. V was clipped by 2 bases and J by 1 base; unmatched bases: 5. The CDR3 has 16 amino acids. Germline assignment: CDR1 SQVTM and CDR2 ANQGSEA. The CDR3 loop reads CSVEPSGSGSYNEQFF. CDR3 DNA sequence: TGCAGCGTTGAACCTAGCGGGAGTGGGTCCTACAATGAGCAGTTCTTC.

The rearrangement uses TRBV30 and TRBJ1-2; D is possibly TRBD1 (5 bases). Per germline, CDR1 GTSNPN and CDR2 SVGIG (reference sequence). V lost 0 bases and J lost 8, with 19 bases in between. The CDR3 runs to 15 residues. The CDR3 reads CAWSVGEGSLRGYTF. In nucleotides, the CDR3 is TGTGCCTGGAGTGTAGGGGAGGGATCCTTAAGGGGCTACACCTTC.

The V gene is TRBV6-1, the J gene TRBJ1-2; 8 bases are a match to TRBD1. V trimming: 2 bases; J trimming: 7 bases; junction bases outside the gene matches: 6. Germline loops: CDR1 MNHNS, CDR2 SASEGT. CDR3 length: 14 residues. The CDR3 is CASSEQGAYSGYTF. The CDR3 coding sequence is TGTGCCAGCAGTGAACAGGGGGCGTACTCTGGCTACACCTTC.

The chain uses TRBV4-3 and TRBJ2-1; TRBD2 might be the D (5 bases). The length of the CDR3 is 15 residues. Germline V gives CDR1 LGHNA, CDR2 YSLEER. Trimming stripped 0 bases from V and 5 bases from J, with 11 bases between. CDR3 nucleotides: TGCGCCAGCAGCCAAGATCAAGCGGCCCACAATGAGCAGTTCTTC. It specifies CASSQDQAAHNEQFF.

This chain joins TRBV5-1 and TRBJ1-2, with 7 bases aligning to TRBD1. Trimming took 0 bases from V and 5 from J; bases not matched to a gene: 4. The CDR3 contains 14 residues. Germline CDR1 reads SGHRS; CDR2 reads YFSETQ. The chain's CDR3 is CASSLAETGYGYTF. The CDR3 region has the DNA TGCGCCAGCAGCTTGGCCGAGACAGGGTATGGCTACACCTTC.

This sequence joins TRBV6-5 and TRBJ2-2; no clear D. This CDR3 region has 15 residues. The germline V gene encodes CDR1 MNHEY and CDR2 SVGAGI. V was clipped by 0 bases and J by 1 base, with 6 bases between them. The CDR3 is CASSYSAENTGELFF. The DNA for the CDR3 is TGTGCCAGCAGTTACTCGGCGGAGAACACCGGGGAGCTGTTTTTT.

This clone has only one observation. J is TRBJ2-6 and V is TRBV4-1; tentatively, D is TRBD1 (6 bases). The CDR3 contains 17 residues. Trimming stripped 4 bases from V and 1 base from J, with 14 bases between. Per germline, CDR1 MGHRA and CDR2 YSYEKL. In DNA form, the CDR3 reads TGCGCCAGCAGCCGAGGGGGAGTTCCATCTGGGGCCAACGTCCTGACTTTC. Protein sequence: CASSRGGVPSGANVLTF.

The gene calls are TRBV27 and TRBJ2-5; possibly TRBD1 for D (6 bases). Deletions cut 3 bases from V and 10 bases from J, with 15 bases between. CDR1 MNHEY and CDR2 SMNVEV come from the germline V gene (reference sequence). This CDR3 spans 13 amino acids. The CDR3 sequence: CASSFYAGEIQYF. The CDR3 DNA follows: TGTGCCAGCAGTTTTTATGCAGGGGAAATCCAGTACTTC.

The chain has TRBV4-1 and TRBJ2-4, with TRBD2 matching 9 bases. Germline-derived CDR1 and CDR2 are MGHRA and YSYEKL. The V gene end was trimmed by 2 bases and the J gene end by 6 bases; junction bases not matched to a gene: 5. The CDR3 is 15 residues long. The CDR3 nucleotides read TGCGCCAGCAGCCAATGGACTAGCGCCCTAAACATTCAGTACTTC. Protein sequence: CASSQWTSALNIQYF.